This TCR beta chain emerged from a study of CD8 T cells in Susac syndrome (dated by TCRdb to the late 2010s). Notes on the research overall: Repertoire sequencing was used to test whether CD8+ T cell activation and differentiation in Susac syndrome was antigen driven. Study-level results and caveats: The number of individuals in the TCR sequencing and HLA analysis was acknowledged as relatively small.

Peripheral blood CD8+ and CD4+ T cells from healthy donors, Susac syndrome patients and multiple sclerosis patients were profiled by high-throughput TCR beta sequencing. Healthy donors were included as age- and sex-matched controls. Bulk CD8+ and CD4+ T cells were purified by magnetic negative isolation, whereas CD8+ TEMRA cells were enriched by FACS. Blood was drawn into EDTA tubes, processed within 24 hours, and PBMCs were isolated by density gradient centrifugation. PBMCs destined for TCR sequencing were cryopreserved in liquid nitrogen and later thawed in a 37 °C water bath. Purity of sorted or isolated CD4+, CD8+ and CD8+ TEMRA cells was at least 90%. The CDR3 holds 15 amino acids from the cysteine to the phenylalanine. Only the CDR3 DNA stays, 45 bases, in frame from base 1. The germline V gene (reference sequence) yields LGHDT for CDR1 and YNNKEL for CDR2. After removal of 3 bases from V and 9 bases from J, the junction retains 10 bases not matched to a gene.

RNA was extracted using the RNeasy kit, and roughly 0.45 to 1 microgram was reverse transcribed with random hexamers. The immunoSEQ multiplex PCR assay, covering 54 Vbeta and 13 Jbeta segments, was used to amplify TCR beta CDR3 regions. PCR amplification bias was corrected using a synthetic template baseline for primer optimization and computational correction. Concerning the study's data processing: Reads were annotated to V, D and J genes per IMGT and analyzed with immunoSEQ Analyzer, keeping only productive sequences. To calculate clonality, Shannon entropy was normalized by log2 of the number of productive unique sequences and then subtracted from one. For each patient and control, public and private clones were evaluated within the 100 most prevalent clones. Susac-specific clones were defined as absent from healthy and MS cohorts, 1052 published viral clones and other ImmuneACCESS disease sequences. The public reads were quality trimmed at Q25 with fastp and then assembled into clones with MiXCR by TCRdb, keeping productive beta chains. Entries that share a CDR3 protein sequence are merged under the most common genes and DNA. The V and J calls were not made by the authors but by TCRdb's processing. In this sample the table shows about 200,000 distinct CDR3 sequences, roughly 94% of which occur a single time. Approximately 0.094% of the sample is held by the ten biggest clonotypes.

For this clonotype: Its antigen target is currently unknown. Base qualities are not provided; no much larger clone lies one nucleotide away.

Source material: CD4+ T cells from PBMCs. This TCR was recovered from a human donor in good health. The rearrangement combines TRBV3-1 with TRBJ2-5; 10 junctional bases match TRBD2. The nucleotides are TGTGCCAGCAGCCAGGCCGGACTAGCGGAAGGGCCCCAGTACTTC. This translates into CASSQAGLAEGPQYF.